This T cell receptor (beta chain) derives from a study of CD8 T cells in ankylosing spondylitis. This clonotype was seen more than once but under ten times. Antigen specificity is unknown. General study points: As reported, disease-linked clones showed significant enrichment in matched ankylosing spondylitis synovial fluid. Typical of ankylosing spondylitis blood, it appeared, was a TCR beta motif of roughly eight highly homologous variants. Existing reports had already noted some motif variants in reactive arthritis synovial fluid and blood.

V was trimmed by 3 bases and J by 2 bases, leaving 3 bases between them. CDR3 length equals 11 residues. Per the germline V gene, CDR1 is DFQATT and CDR2 is SNEGSKA (reference sequence). TCRdb fed the 5' RACE reads into MiXCR, producing one record per CDR3 protein. The sample consists of under 850,000 distinct CDR3 sequences, roughly 20% of them appearing once. The sequence was obtained from a male donor with ankylosing spondylitis. The material sequenced was blood, either unsorted or a sorted T cell fraction (not recorded which). The rearrangement links TRBV20-1 to TRBJ2-3; D is unclear. CDR3 nucleotides: TGCAGTGCTAGCGACACAGATACGCAGTATTTT. Its translation is CSASDTDTQYF.